This entry concerns a single T cell receptor (beta chain). Its antigen is not yet known. No much larger clone is present one base from it, and per-base qualities are unavailable. The data stem from a study of shared clonotypes between healthy human individuals (TCRdb year 2020). Looking at the study overall: The cohort included a few men and two women between 18 and 49 years of age. Between about 0.8 and 8.9 billion PBMCs per donor were obtained by leukapheresis. Different laboratories and diverse techniques were used to prepare libraries and sequence TCR repertoires, to increase sequencing depth and limit assay-specific biases. Blood TCR repertoires of several healthy adults were deeply sequenced to estimate repertoire size and the extent of clonotype sharing between individuals. For each donor, three plates each were used for CD4 naive and CD4 memory, two plates were used for CD8 naive, and one plate was used for CD8 memory.

Using the deep immunoSEQ assay, multiplex PCR amplified TCR CDR3 regions from genomic DNA. For each cell subset, the extracted genomic DNA was distributed evenly across all wells of several immunoSEQ 96-well plates, and each plate served as one replicate. For sorted subsets, each replicate PCR was loaded with 200 ng genomic DNA, equivalent to 25,000 to 35,000 T cell genomes. Purified libraries were measured with a Qubit 3.0 fluorometer, size-checked on a Bioanalyzer 2100, and measured again with the KAPA Library Quantification kit. Each immunoSEQ 96-well plate was sequenced on its own single-read 150-cycle Illumina NextSeq 550 flow cell. The paper's data handling went like this. Because the immunoSEQ output held only junctional sequences and lacked quality scores, the filtering could not match the filtering applied to full-length reads. To assign V/J genes and CDR3, sequences were annotated against IMGT germline references using PyIR, a Python wrapper for IgBLAST v1.9. Any read was removed if the V/J assignment was weak (E-value above 1e-6), the CDR3 was missing, or the read contained stop codons, out-of-frame junctions, or ambiguous translated residues. V3J clonotypes were defined by identical inferred V gene, J gene, and CDR3 amino acid sequence. The percentage overlap between two repertoires was calculated by dividing the number of shared unique clonotypes by the size of the smaller repertoire. Richness of each repertoire was evaluated using RTK rarefaction, the Chao1 estimator, and Recon v2.1 estimates of unobserved clonotypes. Generation probabilities for all TCRbeta clonotypes obtained by the gDNA method from a handful of donors were computed using OLGA. Drawn from immuneACCESS, this table holds only the in-frame rearrangements with V and J called that TCRdb kept. Clones are partly lost; checked studies trace under half to an unresolved V gene and leave the rest unexplained. The DNA gave D and trimming, while V, J and clone size come from that table. The sample table shows about 680,000 clones, and approximately 79% are seen once. The ten largest clones add up to over 1.5% of the sample.

What the research found in general, with its limitations: Rarefaction of sorted-subset datasets indicated incomplete sequencing despite the large sequencing depth. Because the study included only a small number of donors, the genetic and exposure-history diversity represented was limited. Roughly 5% of naive CD4, around 3.6% of naive CD8, approximately 2% of memory CD4, and about 0.4% of memory CD8 clonotypes were shared across several donors. Estimated clonotype richness was generally larger for naive than for memory subsets. Higher generation probabilities were observed for clonotypes shared by all four sorted-subset donors than for non-shared clonotypes. Sampling was restricted to blood, and TCR repertoires in tissues likely differ from the TCR repertoires found in blood. Pairwise subsampling indicated that sequencing depth was expected to affect the degree of clonotype sharing among donors.

The donors were healthy, HIV-negative adults with no recently reported acute infections or vaccinations. Only Caucasian adults living in Nashville, Tennessee, USA were represented among the donors. Magnetic negative selection was used to enrich CD4+ T cells, after which naive cells were positively selected on CD45RA and the negative fraction became the memory subset. Blood was collected by leukapheresis, and PBMCs were isolated by Ficoll-Histopaque density gradient centrifugation and then cryopreserved in liquid nitrogen vapor phase. Analytical flow cytometry was used to check the purity and quantity of every magnetically sorted T cell population. Genomic DNA was isolated from every sorted fraction and measured by UV absorbance on a Nanodrop 2000c. The sample consisted of memory CD4+ T cells sorted from blood. Per the publication, the cell subset or site label means: CD45RA-negative fraction. The receptor comes from a woman in her twenties or thirties in good health.

The sequenced DNA: TGTGCCAGTAGTCGGAGGGAACCCACCGGGGAGCTGTTTTTT. Its translation is CASSRREPTGELFF. The receptor chain draws on TRBV19 and TRBJ2-2; TRBD2 is possibly the D segment (6 matching bases). CDR1 and CDR2, per the germline V gene (reference sequence), are LNHDA and SQIVND. The V and J ends are trimmed by 5 bases and 4 bases, leaving 11 bases between them. The CDR3 spans 14 residues, from the cysteine through the phenylalanine. Kept here is only the CDR3 DNA, which spans 42 bases and is read in frame from base 1.